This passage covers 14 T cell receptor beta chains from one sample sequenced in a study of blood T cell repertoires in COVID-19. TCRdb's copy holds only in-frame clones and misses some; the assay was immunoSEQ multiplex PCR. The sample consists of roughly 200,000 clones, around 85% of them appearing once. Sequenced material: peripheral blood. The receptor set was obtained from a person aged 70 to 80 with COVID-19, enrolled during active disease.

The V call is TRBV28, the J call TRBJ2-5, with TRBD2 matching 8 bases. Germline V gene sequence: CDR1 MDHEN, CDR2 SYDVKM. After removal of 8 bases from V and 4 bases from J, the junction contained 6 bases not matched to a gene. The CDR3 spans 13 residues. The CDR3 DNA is TGTGCCAGCGCGGGAAGCGGGGGAGAGACCCAGTACTTC. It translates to CASAGSGGETQYF.

CDR3 DNA: TGTGCCAGCAGCCATGGGGGACTCTACACCTTC. Protein product: CASSHGGLYTF. This chain joins TRBV3-1 (or the pseudogene TRBV3-2) and TRBJ1-2, with D possibly being TRBD1 (5 bases). This CDR3 comprises 11 residues. Trimming cost V 3 bases and J 10 bases, with 9 bases left between them. The germline V gene has CDR1 LGHDT and CDR2 YNNKEL (reference sequence).

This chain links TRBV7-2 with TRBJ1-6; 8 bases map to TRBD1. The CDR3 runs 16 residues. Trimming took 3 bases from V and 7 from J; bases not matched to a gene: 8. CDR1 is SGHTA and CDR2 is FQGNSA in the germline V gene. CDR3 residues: CASSFQQGAGNSPLHF. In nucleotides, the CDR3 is TGTGCCAGCAGCTTTCAGCAGGGGGCAGGGAATTCACCCCTCCACTTT.

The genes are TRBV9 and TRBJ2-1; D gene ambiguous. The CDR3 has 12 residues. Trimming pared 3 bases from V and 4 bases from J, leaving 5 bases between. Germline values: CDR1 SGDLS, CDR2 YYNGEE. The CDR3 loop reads CASSAVYNEQFF. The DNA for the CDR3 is TGTGCCAGCAGCGCCGTTTACAATGAGCAGTTCTTC.

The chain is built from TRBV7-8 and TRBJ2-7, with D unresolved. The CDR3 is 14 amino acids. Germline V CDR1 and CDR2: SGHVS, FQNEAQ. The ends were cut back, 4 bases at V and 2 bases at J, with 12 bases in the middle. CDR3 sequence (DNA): TGTGCCAGCAGCTCGGCAGCTAGGACCTACGAGCAGTACTTC. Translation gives CASSSAARTYEQYF. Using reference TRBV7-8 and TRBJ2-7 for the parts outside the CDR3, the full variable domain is GAGVSQSPRYKVAKRGQDVALRCDPISGHVSLFWYQQALGQGPEFLTYFQNEAQLDKSGLPSDRFFAERPEGSVSTLKIQRTQQEDSAVYLCASSSAARTYEQYFGPGTRLTVT.

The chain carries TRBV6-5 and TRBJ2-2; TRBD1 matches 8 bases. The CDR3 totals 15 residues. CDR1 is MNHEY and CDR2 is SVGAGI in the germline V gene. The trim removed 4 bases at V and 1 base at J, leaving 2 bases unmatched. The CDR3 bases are TGTGCCAGCAGTTCCGGGACAGGGAACACCGGGGAGCTGTTTTTT. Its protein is CASSSGTGNTGELFF.

The CDR3 DNA follows: TGTGCCAGCAGCGTAGAGGGCGGGACCGGGGAGCTGTTTTTT. This gives the protein CASSVEGGTGELFF. This rearrangement joins TRBV9 to TRBJ2-2; maybe TRBD2 (5 bases). V lost 0 bases to trimming and J lost 5 bases, with 8 bases between them. This CDR3 contains 14 residues. CDR1 and CDR2 from the germline V gene are SGDLS and YYNGEE.

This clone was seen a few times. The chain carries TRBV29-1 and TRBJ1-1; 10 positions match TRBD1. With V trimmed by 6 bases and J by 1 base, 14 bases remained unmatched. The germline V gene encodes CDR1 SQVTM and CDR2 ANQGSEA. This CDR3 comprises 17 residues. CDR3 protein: CSVRRQGAGVGNTEAFF. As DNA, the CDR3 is TGCAGCGTGAGAAGACAGGGGGCAGGGGTGGGGAACACTGAAGCTTTCTTT.

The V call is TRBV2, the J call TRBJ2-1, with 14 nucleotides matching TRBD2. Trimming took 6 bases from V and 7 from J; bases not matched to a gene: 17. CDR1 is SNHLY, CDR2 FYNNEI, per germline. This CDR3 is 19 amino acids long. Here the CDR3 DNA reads TGTGCCAGCAGAATTCGACTAGCGGGAGGGCAAAGCATTGGAAATGAGCAGTTCTTC. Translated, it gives CASRIRLAGGQSIGNEQFF.

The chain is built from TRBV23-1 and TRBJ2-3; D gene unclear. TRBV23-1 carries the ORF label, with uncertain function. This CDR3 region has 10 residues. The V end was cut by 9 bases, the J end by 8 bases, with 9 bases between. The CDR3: CASEVRTQYF. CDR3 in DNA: TGCGCCAGTGAGGTTCGTACGCAGTATTTT.

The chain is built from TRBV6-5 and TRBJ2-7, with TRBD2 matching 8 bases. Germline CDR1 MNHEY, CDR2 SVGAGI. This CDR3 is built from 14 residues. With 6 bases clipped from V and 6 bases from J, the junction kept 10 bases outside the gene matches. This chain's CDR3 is CASRNPGGAVEQYF. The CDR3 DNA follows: TGTGCCAGCAGGAACCCCGGGGGGGCGGTCGAGCAGTACTTC.

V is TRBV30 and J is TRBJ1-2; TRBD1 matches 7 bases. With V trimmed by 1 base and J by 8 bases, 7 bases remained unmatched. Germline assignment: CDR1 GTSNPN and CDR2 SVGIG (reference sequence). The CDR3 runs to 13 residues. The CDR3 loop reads CAWSGQGPNGYTF. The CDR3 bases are TGTGCCTGGAGTGGACAGGGACCGAACGGCTACACCTTC.

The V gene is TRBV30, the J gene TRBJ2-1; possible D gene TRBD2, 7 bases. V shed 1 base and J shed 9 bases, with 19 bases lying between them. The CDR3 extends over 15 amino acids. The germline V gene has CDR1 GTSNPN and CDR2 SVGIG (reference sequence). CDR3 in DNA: TGTGCCTGGAGTGGGACTAGTTTGGGGGGCACTGAGCAGTTCTTC. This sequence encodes CAWSGTSLGGTEQFF.

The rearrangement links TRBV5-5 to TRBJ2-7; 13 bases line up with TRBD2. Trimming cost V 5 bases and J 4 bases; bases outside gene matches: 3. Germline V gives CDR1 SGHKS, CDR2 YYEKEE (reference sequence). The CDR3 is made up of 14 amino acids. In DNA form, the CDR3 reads TGTGCCAGCAGGTCACTAGCGGGGGGGTACGAGCAGTACTTC. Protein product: CASRSLAGGYEQYF.